Sequencing of this TCR beta chain was carried out in a study of blood T cells in healthy people across ages. Together with a sample-barcoded 5' primer, a J-beta primer mix was included in a second PCR lasting roughly 6 to 12 cycles. TCRdb processed the 5' RACE reads anew with MiXCR; each CDR3 protein has one entry. The data show some 1.5 million distinct CDR3 sequences, with roughly 43% seen just once and approximately 4% held by the top ten. V dropped 4 bases and J dropped 7; count of bases not matched to a gene: 10. The germline V gene encodes CDR1 SGHNT and CDR2 YYREEE (reference sequence). This CDR3 has 16 amino acids.

Input material: blood. The TCR comes from a young woman in good health. The rearrangement links TRBV5-4 to TRBJ1-6, with 8 bases identical to TRBD1. The CDR3 here is CASSPSQGAGNSPLHF. Written as DNA, the CDR3 is TGTGCCAGCAGCCCATCCCAGGGGGCGGGGAATTCACCCCTCCACTTT.